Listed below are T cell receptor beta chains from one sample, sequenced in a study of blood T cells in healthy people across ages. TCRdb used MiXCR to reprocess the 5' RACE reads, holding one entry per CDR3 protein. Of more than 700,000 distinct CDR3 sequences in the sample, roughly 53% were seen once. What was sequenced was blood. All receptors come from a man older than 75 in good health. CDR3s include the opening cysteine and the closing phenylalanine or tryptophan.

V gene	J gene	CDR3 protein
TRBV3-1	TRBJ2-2	CASTQRVETGELFF
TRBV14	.	CASSQGSETLYEQYF
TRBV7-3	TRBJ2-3	CASSFLPGTGTDTQYF
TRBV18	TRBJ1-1	CASSPLPQGGEAFF
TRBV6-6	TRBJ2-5	CASSPNGPARQYF
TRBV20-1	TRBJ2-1	CSAKGLPTEQFF
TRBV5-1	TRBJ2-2	CASSPPGLTGTGELFF
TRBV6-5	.	CASSYWASGNYNEQYF
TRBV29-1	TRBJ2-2	CSVELPGEGWNTGELFF
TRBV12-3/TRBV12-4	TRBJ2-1	CASSPPGSPYNEQFF
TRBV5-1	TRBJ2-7	CASSLADPAREQYF
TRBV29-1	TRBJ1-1	CSVFRGGTEAFF
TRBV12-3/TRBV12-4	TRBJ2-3	CASSPVTGGTDTQYF
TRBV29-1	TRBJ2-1	CSVDRANEQFF
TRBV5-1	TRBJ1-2	CASSLDPEGYGYTF
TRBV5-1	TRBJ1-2	CASSRDREGNGYTF
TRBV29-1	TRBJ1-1	CSVVPGQGAASEAFF
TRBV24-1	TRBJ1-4	CATSPGADNEKLFF
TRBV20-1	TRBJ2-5	CSARVGFEGTQYF
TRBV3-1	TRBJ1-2	CASSQTTGMGNYGYTF
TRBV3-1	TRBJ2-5	CASSLQSGAQYF
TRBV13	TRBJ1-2	CASSSQGMDGYTF
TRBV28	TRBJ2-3	CASSRRQGPRSTDTQYF
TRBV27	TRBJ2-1	CASRLSGSPGNEQFF
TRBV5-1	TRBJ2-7	CASSLKGGDYEQYF
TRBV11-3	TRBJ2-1	CASSHGYNYNEQFF
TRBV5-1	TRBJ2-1	CASSIRAGSYNEQFF
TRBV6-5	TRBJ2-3	CASRRRLADTQYF
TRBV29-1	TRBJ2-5	CSVEDLYRVNNEQYF